The 4 T cell receptor beta chains presented below share a single source sample, sequenced in a study of CXCR3-negative and CXCR3-positive naive CD8 T cells. UMI-tagged TRB cDNA libraries were built via 5' RACE. Using the 5' RACE reads, TCRdb records one entry per CDR3 protein without DNA. The listing records 100,000 or so distinct CDR3 sequences. Sequences were obtained from naive CXCR3- CD8+ T cells from blood. As for subset: CD45RO-CCR7+CD27+CD95- naive CD8+ T cells lacking CXCR3 (TNR3-). Source of these receptors: a human donor in good health. Some clones in this sample may be carry-over from other donors' samples.

The chain recombines TRBV24-1 with TRBJ2-7; TCRdb designates TRBD1, a call that cannot be tested without DNA. This CDR3 comprises 16 residues. CDR1 is KGHDR, CDR2 SFDVKD, per germline. The CDR3 sequence: CATSDLEAGQPYEQYF.

J is TRBJ2-3 and V is TRBV5-1; there is no DNA to check the TCRdb D call of TRBD1. The CDR3 contains 17 residues. Per germline, CDR1 SGHRS and CDR2 YFSETQ. The CDR3 sequence: CASSWGPTVTSTDTQYF.

The genes are TRBV6-5 and TRBJ2-7; TCRdb reports TRBD1, a call that lacks DNA to check it against. The germline CDR1 and CDR2 sequences are MNHEY and SVGAGI. This CDR3 has 14 amino acids. CDR3: CASRSPGQGNEQYF.

The J gene is TRBJ2-7, the V gene TRBV28; the D call of TRBD2 rests on TCRdb alone, since no DNA is present to check it. Germline values: CDR1 MDHEN, CDR2 SYDVKM. This CDR3 region has 15 residues. This chain's CDR3 is CASSLRGLAVREQYF.